The T cell receptor beta chain under discussion was sequenced for a study of T cells in Graves' hyperthyroidism and ophthalmopathy. TCR beta CDR3 region amplification was performed from RNA transcripts. The HTBI primer set served for first-round RT-PCR of the TCR CDR3. TCRdb used MiXCR to reprocess the multiplex PCR reads, holding one entry per CDR3 protein. The table has approximately 720,000 distinct CDR3 sequences, roughly 20% seen once. Trimming cost V 3 bases and J 1 base; bases outside gene matches: 5. Germline V lookup: CDR1 SGHAT, CDR2 FQNNGV. This CDR3 spans 15 amino acids. There are many counts of this clonotype.

Sequenced material: blood. The receptor was isolated from a woman aged 50 to 65 with Graves' hyperthyroidism that later progressed to Graves' ophthalmopathy. This rearrangement joins TRBV11-2 to TRBJ1-1; 7 bases agree with TRBD1. The CDR3 sequence is CASSFRRQGNTEAFF. The CDR3 DNA is TGTGCCAGCAGCTTTCGGCGACAGGGGAACACTGAAGCTTTCTTT. Complete variable domain (other parts from reference TRBV11-2 and TRBJ1-1): EAGVAQSPRYKIIEKRQSVAFWCNPISGHATLYWYQQILGQGPKLLIQFQNNGVVDDSQLPKDRFSAERLKGVDSTLKIQPAKLEDSAVYLCASSFRRQGNTEAFFGQGTRLTVV.